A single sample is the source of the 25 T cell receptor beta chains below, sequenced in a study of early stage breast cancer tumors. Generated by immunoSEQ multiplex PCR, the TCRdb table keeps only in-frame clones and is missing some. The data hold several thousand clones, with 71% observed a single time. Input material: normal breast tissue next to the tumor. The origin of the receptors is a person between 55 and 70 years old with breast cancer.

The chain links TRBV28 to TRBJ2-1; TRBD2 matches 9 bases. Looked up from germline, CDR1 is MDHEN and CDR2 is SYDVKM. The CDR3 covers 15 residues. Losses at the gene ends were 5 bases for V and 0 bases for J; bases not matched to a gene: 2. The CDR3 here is CASSRTSVSYNEQFF. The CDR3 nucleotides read TGTGCCAGCAGTCGGACTAGCGTCTCCTACAATGAGCAGTTCTTC.

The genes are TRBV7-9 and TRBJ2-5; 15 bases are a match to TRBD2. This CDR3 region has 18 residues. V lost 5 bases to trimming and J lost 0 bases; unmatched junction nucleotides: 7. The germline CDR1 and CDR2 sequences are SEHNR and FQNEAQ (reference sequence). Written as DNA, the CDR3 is TGTGCCAGCAGCCCCGGGACTAGCGGGAGGACGTACCAAGAGACCCAGTACTTC. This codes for CASSPGTSGRTYQETQYF.

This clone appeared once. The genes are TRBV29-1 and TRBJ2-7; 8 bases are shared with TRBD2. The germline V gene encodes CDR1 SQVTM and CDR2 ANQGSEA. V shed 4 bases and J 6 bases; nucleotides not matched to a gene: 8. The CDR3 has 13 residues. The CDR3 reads CSVASGSKTEQYF. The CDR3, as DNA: TGCAGCGTTGCGAGCGGGAGTAAAACCGAGCAGTACTTC.

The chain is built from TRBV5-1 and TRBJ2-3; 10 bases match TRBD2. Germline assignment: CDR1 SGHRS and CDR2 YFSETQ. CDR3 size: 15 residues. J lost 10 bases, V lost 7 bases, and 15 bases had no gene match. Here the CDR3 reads CASSLAGESVGAQYF. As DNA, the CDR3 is TGCGCCAGCTCTCTAGCGGGAGAGTCGGTAGGGGCGCAGTATTTT.

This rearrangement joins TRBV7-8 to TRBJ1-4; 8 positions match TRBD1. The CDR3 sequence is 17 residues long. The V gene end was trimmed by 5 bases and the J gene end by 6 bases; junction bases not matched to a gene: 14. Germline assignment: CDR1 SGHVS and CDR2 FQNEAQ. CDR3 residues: CASSPPVKETGDEKLFF. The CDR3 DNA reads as TGTGCCAGCAGCCCCCCCGTGAAGGAGACAGGGGATGAAAAACTGTTTTTT.

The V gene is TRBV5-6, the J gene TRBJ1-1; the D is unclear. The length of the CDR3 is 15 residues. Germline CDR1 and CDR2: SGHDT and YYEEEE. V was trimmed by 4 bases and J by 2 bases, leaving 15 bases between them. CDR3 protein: CASSPVGRTNTEAFF. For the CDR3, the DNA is TGTGCCAGCAGCCCGGTTGGCCGGACTAACACTGAAGCTTTCTTT.

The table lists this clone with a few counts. The CDR3 bases are TGCGCCAGCAGCTTACAGGACCCAACAAGGGAGACCCAGTACTTC. Protein: CASSLQDPTRETQYF. This chain joins TRBV5-1 and TRBJ2-5; D perhaps matches TRBD1 (5 bases). The V end lost 2 bases, the J end lost 5 bases, and 16 bases lay between the germline ends. The germline CDR1 and CDR2 sequences are SGHRS and YFSETQ. The CDR3 extends over 15 amino acids.

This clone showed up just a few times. DNA of the CDR3: TGTGCCTGGATGCTCAGCGGGGCTAGCGGGAGGGCCCGACGCGACGAGCAGTACTTC. Amino acid sequence: CAWMLSGASGRARRDEQYF. The chain couples TRBV30 to TRBJ2-7; 12 positions match TRBD2. The J segment lost 5 bases and the V segment lost 4 bases, leaving 21 bases of the junction unmatched. CDR3 length: 19 amino acids. Germline V gene lookup returns CDR1 GTSNPN and CDR2 SVGIG (reference sequence).

CDR3: CASSQGPEREGYEQYF. DNA of the CDR3: TGCGCCAGCAGCCAAGGCCCGGAGCGGGAGGGCTACGAGCAGTACTTC. The J gene is TRBJ2-7, the V gene TRBV4-1, with TRBD2 matching over 10 bases. J lost 3 bases, V lost 1 base, and 6 bases had no gene match. Germline V lookup: CDR1 MGHRA, CDR2 YSYEKL. The CDR3 is made up of 16 amino acids.

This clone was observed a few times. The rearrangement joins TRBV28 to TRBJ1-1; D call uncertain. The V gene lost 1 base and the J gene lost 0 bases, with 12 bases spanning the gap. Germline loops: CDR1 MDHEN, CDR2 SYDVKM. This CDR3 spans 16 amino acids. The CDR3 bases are TGTGCCAGCAGTTTATTTGAGGGAACGATGAACACTGAAGCTTTCTTT. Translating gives CASSLFEGTMNTEAFF.

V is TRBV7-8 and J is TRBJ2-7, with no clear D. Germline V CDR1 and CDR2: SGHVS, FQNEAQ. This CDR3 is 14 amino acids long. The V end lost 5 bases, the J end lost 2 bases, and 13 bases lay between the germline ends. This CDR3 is CASSPGVLAYEQYF. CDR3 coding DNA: TGTGCCAGCAGCCCAGGTGTGTTAGCCTACGAGCAGTACTTC. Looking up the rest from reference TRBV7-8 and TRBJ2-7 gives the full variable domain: GAGVSQSPRYKVAKRGQDVALRCDPISGHVSLFWYQQALGQGPEFLTYFQNEAQLDKSGLPSDRFFAERPEGSVSTLKIQRTQQEDSAVYLCASSPGVLAYEQYFGPGTRLTVT.

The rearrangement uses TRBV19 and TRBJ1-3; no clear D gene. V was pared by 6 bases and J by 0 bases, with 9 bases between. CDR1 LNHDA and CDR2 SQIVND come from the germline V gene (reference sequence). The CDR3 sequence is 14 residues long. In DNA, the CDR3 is TGTGCCAGTAGGGCCGGGAGCTCTGGAAACACCATATATTTT. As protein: CASRAGSSGNTIYF. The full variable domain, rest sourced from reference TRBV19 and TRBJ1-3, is DGGITQSPKYLFRKEGQNVTLSCEQNLNHDAMYWYRQDPGQGLRLIYYSQIVNDFQKGDIAEGYSVSREKKESFPLTVTSAQKNPTAFYLCASRAGSSGNTIYFGEGSWLTVV.

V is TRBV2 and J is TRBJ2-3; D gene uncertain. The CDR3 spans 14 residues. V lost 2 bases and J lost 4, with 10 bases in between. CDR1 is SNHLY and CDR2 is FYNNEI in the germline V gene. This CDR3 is CASSELASADTQYF. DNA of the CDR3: TGTGCCAGCAGTGAACTGGCTAGTGCAGATACGCAGTATTTT.

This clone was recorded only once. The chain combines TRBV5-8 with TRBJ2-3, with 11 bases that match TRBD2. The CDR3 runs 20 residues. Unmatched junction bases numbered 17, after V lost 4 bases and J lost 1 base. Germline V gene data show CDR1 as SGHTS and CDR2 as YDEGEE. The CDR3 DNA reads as TGTGCCAGCAGCCTGCCCGTGGGACTAGCGGCTATTTCCGGCACAGATACGCAGTATTTT. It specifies CASSLPVGLAAISGTDTQYF.

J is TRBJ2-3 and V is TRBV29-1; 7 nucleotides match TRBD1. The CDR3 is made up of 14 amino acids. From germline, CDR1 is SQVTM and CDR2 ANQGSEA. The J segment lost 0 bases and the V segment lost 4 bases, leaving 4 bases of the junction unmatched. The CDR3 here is CSVVSGQSTDTQYF. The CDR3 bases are TGCAGCGTTGTATCGGGACAGAGCACAGATACGCAGTATTTT.

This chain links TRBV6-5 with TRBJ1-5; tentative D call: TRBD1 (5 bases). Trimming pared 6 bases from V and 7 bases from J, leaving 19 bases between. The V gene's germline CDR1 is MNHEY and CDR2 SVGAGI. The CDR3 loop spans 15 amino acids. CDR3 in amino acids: CASSSVAGSGQPQHF. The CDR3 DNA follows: TGTGCCAGCAGCTCTGTGGCAGGGTCGGGCCAGCCCCAGCATTTT.

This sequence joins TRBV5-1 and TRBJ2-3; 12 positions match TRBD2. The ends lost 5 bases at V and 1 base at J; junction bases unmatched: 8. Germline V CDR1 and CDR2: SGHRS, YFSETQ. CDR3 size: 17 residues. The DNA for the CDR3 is TGCGCCAGCAGGTTGATGCGACTAGCGGGGGGCACAGATACGCAGTATTTT. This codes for CASRLMRLAGGTDTQYF.

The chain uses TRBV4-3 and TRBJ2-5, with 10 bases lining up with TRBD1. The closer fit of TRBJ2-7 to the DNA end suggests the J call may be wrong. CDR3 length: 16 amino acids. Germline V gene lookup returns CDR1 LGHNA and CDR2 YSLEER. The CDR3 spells CASSQDFGTGVSEQYF. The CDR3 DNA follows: TGCGCCAGCAGCCAAGATTTCGGGACAGGGGTGAGCGAGCAGTACTTC.

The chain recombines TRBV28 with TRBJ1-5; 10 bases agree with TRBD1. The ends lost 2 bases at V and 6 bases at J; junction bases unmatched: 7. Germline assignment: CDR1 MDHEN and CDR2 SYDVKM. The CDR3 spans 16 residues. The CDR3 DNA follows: TGTGCCAGCAGTTTAGGGGGACAGGGGAGGGGTCAGCCCCAGCATTTT. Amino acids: CASSLGGQGRGQPQHF.

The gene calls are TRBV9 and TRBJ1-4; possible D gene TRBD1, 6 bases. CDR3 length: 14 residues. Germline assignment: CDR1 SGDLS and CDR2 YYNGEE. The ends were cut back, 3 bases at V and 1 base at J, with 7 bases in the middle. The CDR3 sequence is CASSEQGTNEKLFF. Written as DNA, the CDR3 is TGTGCCAGCAGCGAACAGGGAACTAATGAAAAACTGTTTTTT.

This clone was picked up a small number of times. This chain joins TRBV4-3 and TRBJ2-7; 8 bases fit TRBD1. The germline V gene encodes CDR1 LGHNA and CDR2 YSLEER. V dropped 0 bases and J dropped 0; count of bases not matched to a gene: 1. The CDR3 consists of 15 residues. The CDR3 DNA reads TGCGCCAGCAGCCAAGAGGACAGGGACTCCTACGAGCAGTACTTC. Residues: CASSQEDRDSYEQYF.

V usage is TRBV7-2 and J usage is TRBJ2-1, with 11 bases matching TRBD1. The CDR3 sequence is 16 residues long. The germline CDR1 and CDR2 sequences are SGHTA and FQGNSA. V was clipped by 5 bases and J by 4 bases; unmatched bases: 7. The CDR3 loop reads CASSPDGTGGYNEQFF. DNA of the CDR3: TGTGCCAGCAGCCCCGACGGGACAGGGGGTTACAATGAGCAGTTCTTC.

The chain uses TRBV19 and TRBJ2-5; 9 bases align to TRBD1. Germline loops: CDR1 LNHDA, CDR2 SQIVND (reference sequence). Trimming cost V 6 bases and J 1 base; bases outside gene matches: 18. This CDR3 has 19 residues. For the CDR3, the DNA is TGTGCCAGTAGCCCCATCCCGCTCGGGGGACAGGGCCTCCAAGAGACCCAGTACTTC. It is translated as CASSPIPLGGQGLQETQYF.

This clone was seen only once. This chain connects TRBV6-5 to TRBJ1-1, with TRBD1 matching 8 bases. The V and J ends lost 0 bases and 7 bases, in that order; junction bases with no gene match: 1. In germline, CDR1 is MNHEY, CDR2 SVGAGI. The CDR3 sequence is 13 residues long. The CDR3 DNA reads TGTGCCAGCAGTTACTCGGGACAGGTTGAAGCTTTCTTT. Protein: CASSYSGQVEAFF.

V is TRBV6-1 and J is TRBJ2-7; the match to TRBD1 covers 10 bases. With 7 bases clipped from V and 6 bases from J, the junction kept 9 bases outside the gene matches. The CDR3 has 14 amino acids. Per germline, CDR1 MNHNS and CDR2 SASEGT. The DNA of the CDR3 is TGTGCCAGCACTCTCGACAGGGGGCTCGGCGAGCAGTACTTC. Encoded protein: CASTLDRGLGEQYF.